This TCR beta chain was sequenced for a study of CD8+CD57+ T cells in acquired aplastic anemia. About the research overall: The sorted CD4+ and CD8+ cells yielded an average around 3.2 ug of DNA. Findings and limits, study-wide: The study identified under 30 CD8+ CDR3 sequences shared by patients and controls.

Genomic DNA was employed as the template in profiling TCR beta VDJ and CDR3. Using its own MiXCR run on the reads, TCRdb lists one record per CDR3 protein. Among 100,000 to 130,000 distinct CDR3 sequences listed, approximately 48% were seen once. On this clonotype: Its specificity is unknown.

From germline, CDR1 is ENHRY and CDR2 SYGVKD. The CDR3 contains 14 residues. J lost 3 bases, V lost 10 bases, and 9 bases had no gene match. Sequenced: sorted CD4+, CD8+, or CD8+CD57+ T cells (not recorded which) from PBMCs. The rearrangement joins TRBV10-3 to TRBJ2-7; the match to TRBD1 covers 10 bases. The receptor's source is a human donor in good health, serving as a control. In DNA form, the CDR3 reads TGTGCCACCTACCCTCGGACAGGGGGCTACGAGCAGTACTTC. Translated: CATYPRTGGYEQYF.